This entry lists 25 T cell receptor beta chains sequenced from one sample in a study of cytomegalovirus exposure and HLA in healthy donors. The PCR employed 60 Vbeta primers together with 13 Jbeta primers. Generated by immunoSEQ multiplex PCR, the TCRdb table keeps only in-frame clones and is missing some. In the table there are about 120,000 clones, about 83% of which are singletons. Sequencing was carried out using PBMCs. These receptors came from a female donor in good health and CMV-seronegative.

The CDR3 region has the DNA TGTGCCTGGGACAGGGCTTTCTCTGGAAACACCATATATTTT. Amino acid sequence: CAWDRAFSGNTIYF. The rearrangement uses TRBV30 and TRBJ1-3; 7 bases align to TRBD1. CDR3 length: 14 amino acids. V was clipped by 5 bases and J by 0 bases; unmatched bases: 4. Germline-derived CDR1 and CDR2 are GTSNPN and SVGIG (reference sequence).

This chain links TRBV19 with TRBJ1-1, with a weak D call TRBD1 (6 bases). CDR3 size: 15 residues. In germline, CDR1 is LNHDA, CDR2 SQIVND (reference sequence). V gave up 0 bases and J gave up 2 bases, with 10 bases separating them. The chain's CDR3 is CASSIDETGNTEAFF. The DNA of the CDR3 is TGTGCCAGTAGTATAGACGAGACAGGTAACACTGAAGCTTTCTTT.

V usage is TRBV4-3 and J usage is TRBJ2-7; 7 nucleotides align to TRBD2. Germline V gives CDR1 LGHNA, CDR2 YSLEER. The CDR3 is 16 residues long. With 0 bases clipped from V and 3 bases from J, the junction kept 8 bases outside the gene matches. CDR3 region: CASSQDLGGGGYEQYF. The DNA of the CDR3 is TGCGCCAGCAGCCAAGATTTGGGCGGCGGGGGCTACGAGCAGTACTTC.

V gene TRBV4-3 combines with J gene TRBJ1-1; D gene ambiguous. Germline V gene sequence: CDR1 LGHNA, CDR2 YSLEER. This CDR3 comprises 13 residues. Trimming took 0 bases from V and 4 from J, leaving 6 bases between them. CDR3 bases: TGCGCCAGCAGCCAAGATTGGGCCACTGAAGCTTTCTTT. Translation gives CASSQDWATEAFF.

The rearrangement uses TRBV19 and TRBJ1-3; no clear D gene. Trimming removed 5 bases at V and 4 bases at J, with 15 bases between. The germline V gene encodes CDR1 LNHDA and CDR2 SQIVND (reference sequence). The CDR3 loop spans 15 amino acids. In DNA form, the CDR3 reads TGTGCCAGTAGTTTGGGTCAGACTCCCGGAAACACCATATATTTT. Translated, it gives CASSLGQTPGNTIYF.

V gene TRBV5-4 combines with J gene TRBJ2-2, with 12 positions matching TRBD2. Trimming cost V 4 bases and J 5 bases; bases outside gene matches: 12. Germline V gene sequence: CDR1 SGHNT, CDR2 YYREEE (reference sequence). The CDR3 contains 18 residues. The CDR3 DNA sequence: TGTGCCAGCAGCCTCCCAGGACTAGCGGGGTCACTGACCGGGGAGCTGTTTTTT. It translates to CASSLPGLAGSLTGELFF.

J is TRBJ2-5 and V is TRBV5-1; D is possibly TRBD1 (7 bases). Germline CDR1 and CDR2: SGHRS and YFSETQ. CDR3 length: 15 residues. V shed 1 base and J shed 5 bases, with 15 bases lying between them. The chain's CDR3 is CASSLSQGGGETQYF. Here the CDR3 DNA reads TGCGCCAGCAGCTTGTCGCAGGGGGGCGGGGAGACCCAGTACTTC.

DNA of the CDR3: TGTGCCAGCAGCAGCAGGGGGCCCAATCAGCCCCAGCATTTT. The encoded protein is CASSSRGPNQPQHF. The chain links TRBV5-6 to TRBJ1-5, with TRBD1 matching over 8 bases. Germline CDR1 SGHDT, CDR2 YYEEEE. The CDR3 spans 14 residues. With V trimmed by 4 bases and J by 3 bases, 3 bases remained unmatched.

The V and J genes are TRBV27 and TRBJ1-2; 7 bases are shared with TRBD1. This CDR3 comprises 15 residues. The germline V gene has CDR1 MNHEY and CDR2 SMNVEV (reference sequence). V shed 3 bases, J shed 7 bases, and the junction held 11 bases outside the gene matches. CDR3 loop: CASSLRTGELGGYTF. CDR3 in DNA: TGTGCCAGCAGTTTGAGAACAGGGGAGTTGGGTGGCTACACCTTC.

The DNA of the CDR3 is TGTGCCTCTGGACTAGCGGGGGGGAAGGGAGAGCAGTACTTC. Translation: CASGLAGGKGEQYF. The chain combines TRBV6-1 with TRBJ2-7, with 15 positions matching TRBD2. With V trimmed by 11 bases and J by 7 bases, 9 bases remained unmatched. Germline-derived CDR1 and CDR2 are MNHNS and SASEGT. This CDR3 comprises 14 residues.

V gene TRBV2 combines with J gene TRBJ1-6; maybe TRBD1 (5 bases). Trimming took 6 bases from V and 0 from J, leaving 12 bases between them. The CDR3 is 16 amino acids. Germline V CDR1 and CDR2: SNHLY, FYNNEI. CDR3 in DNA: TGTGCCAGCAGCGACAGATCGAGCTCCTATAATTCACCCCTCCACTTT. Its protein is CASSDRSSSYNSPLHF.

The rearrangement links TRBV29-1 to TRBJ1-1; 8 bases are shared with TRBD1. V trimming: 5 bases; J trimming: 4 bases; junction bases outside the gene matches: 9. The CDR3 runs 14 residues. Germline CDR1 reads SQVTM; CDR2 reads ANQGSEA. CDR3 nucleotide sequence: TGCAGCGTTTCAGCAGGGGGCCAGTTCACTGAAGCTTTCTTT. Encoded protein: CSVSAGGQFTEAFF. The whole variable domain, filled in from reference TRBV29-1 and TRBJ1-1, reads SAVISQKPSRDICQRGTSLTIQCQVDSQVTMMFWYRQQPGQSLTLIATANQGSEATYESGFVIDKFPISRPNLTFSTLTVSNMSPEDSSIYLCSVSAGGQFTEAFFGQGTRLTVV.

In DNA, the CDR3 is TGCGCCAGCAGCCAAGATACGTGGGCATTCGGTAGCACAGATACGCAGTATTTT. The encoded protein is CASSQDTWAFGSTDTQYF. The V and J genes are TRBV4-1 and TRBJ2-3; D remains ambiguous. Germline CDR1 is MGHRA and CDR2 is YSYEKL. Trimming took 0 bases from V and 0 from J, leaving 16 bases between them. The CDR3 extends over 18 amino acids.

V and J are TRBV18 and TRBJ1-4, with D unresolved. V was cut by 4 bases and J by 4 bases, with 10 bases left in between. Per the germline V gene, CDR1 is KGHSH and CDR2 is LQKENI. CDR3 length: 14 residues. The CDR3 DNA reads as TGTGCCAGCTCACGGAGACGGGATAATGAAAAACTGTTTTTT. Residues: CASSRRRDNEKLFF.

The V call is TRBV2, the J call TRBJ2-7; D may be TRBD1 (6 bases). Trimming shortened V by 6 bases and J by 2 bases, and 14 bases separated the two germline ends. Germline-derived CDR1 and CDR2 are SNHLY and FYNNEI. CDR3 length: 14 amino acids. The CDR3 sequence: CASRPGQLPYEQYF. In DNA form, the CDR3 reads TGTGCCAGCAGACCCGGACAGCTACCCTACGAGCAGTACTTC.

This clone was picked up one time. This rearrangement joins TRBV11-2 to TRBJ2-2; tentative D call: TRBD1 (6 bases). V lost 0 bases and J lost 1, with 9 bases in between. Per germline, CDR1 SGHAT and CDR2 FQNNGV. The CDR3 is 16 amino acids. The CDR3: CASSLEPRGNTGELFF. Written as DNA, the CDR3 is TGTGCCAGCAGCTTAGAACCCAGGGGGAACACCGGGGAGCTGTTTTTT.

The V call is TRBV7-8, the J call TRBJ2-2; 9 bases agree with TRBD1. Trimming cost V 5 bases and J 7 bases; bases outside gene matches: 8. There are 15 residues in the CDR3. Germline V gene lookup returns CDR1 SGHVS and CDR2 FQNEAQ. The CDR3 DNA reads TGTGCCAGCAGCCTTTTGGACAGGGGAGTCGGGGAGCTGTTTTTT. Its translation: CASSLLDRGVGELFF.

A single count supports this clone. The chain employs TRBV5-1 and TRBJ2-1, with 8 bases lining up with TRBD2. This CDR3 has 15 amino acids. The ends lost 1 base at V and 7 bases at J; junction bases unmatched: 7. The germline V gene has CDR1 SGHRS and CDR2 YFSETQ. The DNA of the CDR3 is TGCGCCAGCAGCTTGAATGGGGCGGGGGGAAATGAGCAGTTCTTC. This encodes CASSLNGAGGNEQFF.

For this clone: The junction departs from germline at one end; a sequencing error may be responsible. The chain couples TRBV5-1 to TRBJ2-5, with a possible D match to TRBD1 (5 bases). Germline lookup yields CDR1 SGHRS and CDR2 YFSETQ. The CDR3 has 13 residues. In nucleotides, the CDR3 is TGCGCCAGCAGTTTGGGGTCAGGGGAGACCCAGTACTTC. Protein sequence: CASSLGSGETQYF.

The CDR3 DNA sequence: TGCGCCAGCAGCTTCCTTATTAGCGGGGGGGGCCAAGAGACCCAGTACTTC. It is translated as CASSFLISGGGQETQYF. This chain joins TRBV5-1 and TRBJ2-5; 11 positions agree with TRBD2. Trimming removed 2 bases from V and 1 base from J; junction bases left unmatched: 7. The CDR3 has 17 residues. Per germline, CDR1 SGHRS and CDR2 YFSETQ.

The chain couples TRBV29-1 to TRBJ2-1, with 10 bases identical to TRBD2. Unmatched junction bases numbered 13, after V lost 4 bases and J lost 4 bases. The CDR3 has 17 amino acids. Germline V gene sequence: CDR1 SQVTM, CDR2 ANQGSEA. For the CDR3, the DNA is TGCAGCGTTGTTGGGCTAGCGGGGGACATTCCTTACAATGAGCAGTTCTTC. This translates into CSVVGLAGDIPYNEQFF.

The chain has TRBV15 and TRBJ2-7; 8 nucleotides agree with TRBD2. CDR1 and CDR2 (germline): LNHNV, YYDKDF (reference sequence). The CDR3 is 16 residues long. J gave up 0 bases and V 0 bases, and 4 bases lay outside the gene matches. CDR3 amino acids: CATSRERGDVSYEQYF. In DNA form, the CDR3 reads TGTGCCACCAGCAGAGAGCGGGGGGACGTCTCCTACGAGCAGTACTTC.

J is TRBJ2-3 and V is TRBV9; a possible D gene is TRBD2 (5 bases). Germline loops: CDR1 SGDLS, CDR2 YYNGEE. This CDR3 is built from 20 residues. Trimming stripped 4 bases from V and 2 bases from J, with 29 bases between. CDR3 sequence: CASSTNSGRRKGITTDTQYF. As DNA, the CDR3 is TGTGCCAGCAGCACTAATTCGGGGAGAAGGAAAGGAATTACCACAGATACGCAGTATTTT. Complete variable domain (other parts from reference TRBV9 and TRBJ2-3): DSGVTQTPKHLITATGQRVTLRCSPRSGDLSVYWYQQSLDQGLQFLIQYYNGEERAKGNILERFSAQQFPDLHSELNLSSLELGDSALYFCASSTNSGRRKGITTDTQYFGPGTRLTVL.

This rearrangement joins TRBV11-1 to TRBJ2-7; tentative D call: TRBD2 (5 bases). The CDR3 has 17 amino acids. Between the trimmed V and J ends, which lost 1 base and 1 base, there was a span of 17 bases. CDR1 and CDR2 (germline): SGHAT, FQDESV (reference sequence). The CDR3 reads CASSLGSGIAISYEQYF. In DNA, the CDR3 is TGTGCCAGCAGCTTAGGATCGGGGATAGCGATTTCCTACGAGCAGTACTTC.

This clone showed up just once. The chain links TRBV29-1 to TRBJ2-1, with 8 bases aligning to TRBD1. The CDR3 spans 13 residues. V dropped 8 bases and J dropped 4; count of bases not matched to a gene: 7. Germline CDR1 SQVTM, CDR2 ANQGSEA. The CDR3 DNA is TGCAGCCTCCGACAGGGGTCGTACAATGAGCAGTTCTTC. This gives the protein CSLRQGSYNEQFF.